Given below is one T cell receptor (beta chain) in context. This sample includes further DNA sequences coding for the same CDR3. Trimming left V 3 bases short and J 5 bases short, with 13 bases between. The germline gives CDR1 MDHEN, CDR2 SYDVKM. The CDR3 is made up of 14 amino acids. This entry belongs to a study of blood T cell repertoires in COVID-19. Study at large: Both acute and convalescent COVID-19 samples were obtained from the United States, Italy and Spain. PBMCs, B-cell-depleted T cells, or T cells were the source of the cDNA or gDNA that made up the material.

Under the authors' procedure: Nucleated cell counts were estimated from reference gene primer amplification. Assay: immunoSEQ multiplex PCR; the TCRdb copy retains only in-frame clones and omits some. V and J calls and clone size are copied from that table; D and trimming were computed from the DNA. Found here are more than 300,000 clones, 85% to 90% of them singletons; the top ten hold less than 2%. It was during active infection that Seattle patients were enrolled and then longitudinally followed. This TCR was recovered from a young woman with COVID-19, enrolled during active disease. V usage is TRBV28 and J usage is TRBJ2-5; D possibly corresponds to TRBD2 (6 bases). The source material was peripheral blood. The CDR3 bases are TGTGCCAGCAGTTTCCCGGCGGGGCAGGAGACCCAGTACTTC. It codes for CASSFPAGQETQYF.